This TCR beta chain was obtained from a study of molecular identifiers for immune sequencing clone quantification. Previously reported methods and listed TCR primers produced the bulk TCR libraries. One entry per CDR3 protein results from TCRdb running MiXCR on the PCR reads. Seen here are under 650,000 distinct CDR3 sequences, about 20% observed once, and the top ten hold roughly 0.9%. Using 10%, 30% or 50% RNA, naive CD8 libraries were derived from around 20,000 to 1,000,000 sorted cells. Naive CD8 T cells were FACS-sorted by CD8+CD4-CCR7+CD45RA+ markers. Only a few counts were recorded for this clonotype. A junction end diverges from the germline sequence, so it may reflect a read error. CDR1 MGHDK and CDR2 SYGVNS come from the germline V gene. The CDR3 is 11 residues long.

Sequencing was done on a sample of naive CD8+ T cells from blood, with Jurkat cell RNA spiked in. Stated subset: FACS-sorted CD8+CD4-CCR7+CD45RA+ naive T cells. The rearrangement links TRBV25-1 to TRBJ1-1; TRBD1 aligns across 9 bases. The clonotype originates from a human donor in good health. Some libraries in this study had Jurkat cell RNA spiked in. In DNA, the CDR3 is TGTACCAGCAGTGAAGGACAGGGGGCTTTCTTT. Translated, it gives CTSSEGQGAFF.